A single TCR beta chain is shown here with its context. These data are taken from a study of blood T cell repertoires in COVID-19. Across the whole study: Spain, Italy and the United States supplied samples that represented acute and convalescent COVID-19.

Donors were grouped by their self-reported clinical history. In the source study's methods: Using reference gene primer amplification, nucleated cell counts were estimated. The protocol was immunoSEQ multiplex PCR, while the TCRdb copy is restricted to in-frame clones and leaves out a portion. The V and J calls and clone size are taken from that table; D and trimming were inferred from the DNA. The sample includes about 320,000 clones, roughly 90% of them seen just once. The CDR3 runs to 15 residues. From germline, CDR1 is SNHLY and CDR2 FYNNEI. The trim removed 2 bases at V and 3 bases at J, leaving 3 bases unmatched.

This chain connects TRBV2 to TRBJ2-1; 8 bases are a match to TRBD1. Sample: PBMCs or T cells enriched from blood (not recorded which). This receptor was identified in a woman aged 25 to 39 who had been exposed to COVID-19. The CDR3 spells CASSERDRHYNEQFF. CDR3 nucleotides: TGTGCCAGCAGTGAAAGGGACAGGCACTACAATGAGCAGTTCTTC. Filled out from reference TRBV2 and TRBJ2-1, the complete variable domain reads EPEVTQTPSHQVTQMGQEVILRCVPISNHLYFYWYRQILGQKVEFLVSFYNNEISEKSEIFDDQFSVERPDGSNFTLKIRSTKLEDSAMYFCASSERDRHYNEQFFGPGTRLTVL.